A single sample gave rise to the 7 T cell receptor beta chains below, sequenced in a study of T cells in Graves' hyperthyroidism and ophthalmopathy. From RNA transcripts, TCR beta CDR3 regions were amplified. RT-PCR in the first round (using the HTBI primer set) targeted the TCR CDR3. Each CDR3 protein is one row after TCRdb ran MiXCR on the multiplex PCR reads. The data contain around 690,000 distinct CDR3 sequences, roughly 17% of them seen just once; the ten biggest clones take up 15% to 19%. The sequenced material came from blood. The origin of the receptors is a man aged 45-65 years with Graves' hyperthyroidism.

In its sample, this clonotype was seen many times. The rearrangement joins TRBV7-9 to TRBJ2-7, with a weak D call TRBD2 (5 bases). The CDR3 has 15 amino acids. Germline values: CDR1 SEHNR, CDR2 FQNEAQ (reference sequence). V lost 5 bases and J lost 0, with 14 bases in between. Here the CDR3 DNA reads TGTGCCAGCAGCCTCCGTAGCGTGAGCTCCTACGAGCAGTACTTC. Protein sequence: CASSLRSVSSYEQYF. The whole variable domain, remainder taken from reference TRBV7-9 and TRBJ2-7, is DTGVSQNPRHKITKRGQNVTFRCDPISEHNRLYWYRQTLGQGPEFLTYFQNEAQLEKSRLLSDRFSAERPKGSFSTLEIQRTEQGDSAMYLCASSLRSVSSYEQYFGPGTRLTVT.

The rearrangement joins TRBV6-1 to TRBJ2-5, with D uncertain. V dropped 2 bases and J dropped 2 bases, with 9 bases sitting between them. The germline gives CDR1 MNHNS, CDR2 SASEGT. This CDR3 has 14 amino acids. In DNA form, the CDR3 reads TGTGCCAGCAGTGAAAGTTGGGGACAAGAGACCCAGTACTTC. This translates into CASSESWGQETQYF.

This clonotype occurred many times. The rearrangement joins TRBV7-6 to TRBJ1-1, with TRBD1 identical over 8 bases. Trimming cost V 7 bases and J 1 base; bases outside gene matches: 14. The CDR3 has 17 amino acids. CDR1 and CDR2 (germline): SGHVS, FNYEAQ. The CDR3 loop reads CASILQAWTGRNTEAFF. CDR3 coding DNA: TGTGCCAGCATCCTCCAAGCTTGGACAGGGAGGAACACTGAAGCTTTCTTT.

This clonotype was detected only a few times. V usage is TRBV6-1 and J usage is TRBJ2-1; 10 bases line up with TRBD1. V shed 8 bases, J shed 1 base, and the junction held 14 bases outside the gene matches. The CDR3 sequence is 18 residues long. Germline V gives CDR1 MNHNS, CDR2 SASEGT. This chain's CDR3 is CASRGQGPFGASYNEQFF. The CDR3 nucleotides are TGTGCCAGCCGGGGACAGGGGCCGTTCGGGGCTTCCTACAATGAGCAGTTCTTC.

This clonotype showed up many times. V usage is TRBV28 and J usage is TRBJ1-2, with 7 bases identical to TRBD1. Unmatched junction bases numbered 6, after V lost 6 bases and J lost 2 bases. This CDR3 spans 14 amino acids. Germline CDR1 is MDHEN and CDR2 is SYDVKM. The CDR3 loop reads CASRDQQGNYGYTF. The CDR3 nucleotides read TGTGCCAGCAGGGACCAACAGGGGAACTATGGCTACACCTTC.

This clonotype was counted at least ten times. The V call is TRBV7-9, the J call TRBJ2-7; 7 nucleotides agree with TRBD2. Trimming at V came to 6 bases and at J to 2 bases, leaving 13 bases not matched to a gene. The V gene's germline CDR1 is SEHNR and CDR2 FQNEAQ (reference sequence). This CDR3 is 16 amino acids long. The CDR3 DNA sequence: TGTGCCAGCAGGAGCGGGACGGAGATACCCCCCTACGAGCAGTACTTC. It specifies CASRSGTEIPPYEQYF.

The rearrangement links TRBV29-1 to TRBJ1-1; perhaps TRBD1 as D (5 bases). V was trimmed by 6 bases and J by 1 base, leaving 15 bases between them. The CDR3 consists of 14 residues. Germline lookup yields CDR1 SQVTM and CDR2 ANQGSEA. The CDR3 spells CSVAPMGGNTEAFF. The CDR3 DNA sequence: TGCAGCGTCGCCCCTATGGGGGGGAACACTGAAGCTTTCTTT.